This TCR beta chain is drawn from a study of T cell changes during pregnancy in multiple sclerosis (dated by TCRdb to about 2019). For the study in its entirety: In women with multiple sclerosis, the researchers looked at how the T cell repertoire shifted as pregnancy progressed.

The library relied on the immunoSEQ multiplex PCR assay. TCRdb obtained this table from immuneACCESS and retained in-frame rearrangements with V and J assigned. These tables miss some clones; where compared with another copy, unresolved V genes account for less than half of the shortfall, and the remainder is unexplained. The sample includes nearly 110,000 clones, with less than 95% observed a single time. The top ten clones comprise 1.6% of the sample. Taken from cysteine to phenylalanine, the CDR3 has 14 residues. The kept DNA is CDR3 alone, 42 bases in frame from the first base. Trimming takes 4 bases off V and 4 bases off J; junction bases not matched to a gene: 6. Taken from the germline V gene, the CDR1 and CDR2 loops are SNHLY and FYNNEI. A word on this clone: It lacks a known antigen. There are no base qualities to consult, and no much larger clone falls within one base.

This receptor was identified in a female donor with multiple sclerosis, enrolled in a pregnancy study. The source material was peripheral blood, sampled before pregnancy. The chain joins TRBV2 to TRBJ1-1, with TRBD1 matching 7 junction bases. The CDR3 in this case is CASSVGTASTEAFF. The bases are TGTGCCAGCAGTGTCGGGACAGCGAGCACTGAAGCTTTCTTT.